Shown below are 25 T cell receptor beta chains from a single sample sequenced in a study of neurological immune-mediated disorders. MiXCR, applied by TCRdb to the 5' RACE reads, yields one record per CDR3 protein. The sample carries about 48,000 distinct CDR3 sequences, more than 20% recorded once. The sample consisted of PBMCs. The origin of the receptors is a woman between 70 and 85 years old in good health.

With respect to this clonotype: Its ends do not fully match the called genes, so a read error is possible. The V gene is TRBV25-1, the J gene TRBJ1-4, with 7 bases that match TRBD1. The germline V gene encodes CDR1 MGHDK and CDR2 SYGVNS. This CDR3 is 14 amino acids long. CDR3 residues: CASSDRQGARKLFF. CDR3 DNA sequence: TGTGCCAGCAGTGACAGACAGGGAGCGAGAAAACTCTTTTTT.

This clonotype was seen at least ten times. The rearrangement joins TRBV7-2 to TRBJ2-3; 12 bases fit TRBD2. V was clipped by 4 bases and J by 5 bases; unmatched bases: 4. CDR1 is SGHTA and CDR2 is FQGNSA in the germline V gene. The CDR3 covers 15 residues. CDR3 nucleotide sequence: TGTGCCAGCAGCTGGACTAGCGGGGTGGGAGATACGCAGTATTTT. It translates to CASSWTSGVGDTQYF.

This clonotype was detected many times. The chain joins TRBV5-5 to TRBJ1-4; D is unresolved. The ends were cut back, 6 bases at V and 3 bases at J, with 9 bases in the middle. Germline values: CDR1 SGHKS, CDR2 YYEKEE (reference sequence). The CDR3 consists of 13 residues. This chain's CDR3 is CASTRSPNEKLFF. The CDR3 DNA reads TGTGCCAGCACCCGGAGCCCTAATGAAAAACTGTTTTTT.

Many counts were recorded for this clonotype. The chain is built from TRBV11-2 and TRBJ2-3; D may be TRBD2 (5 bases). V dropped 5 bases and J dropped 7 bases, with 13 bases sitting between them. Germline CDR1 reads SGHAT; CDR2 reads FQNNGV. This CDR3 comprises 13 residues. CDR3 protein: CASSLLTGNTQYF. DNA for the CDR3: TGTGCCAGCAGCCTCTTGACGGGGAATACGCAGTATTTT.

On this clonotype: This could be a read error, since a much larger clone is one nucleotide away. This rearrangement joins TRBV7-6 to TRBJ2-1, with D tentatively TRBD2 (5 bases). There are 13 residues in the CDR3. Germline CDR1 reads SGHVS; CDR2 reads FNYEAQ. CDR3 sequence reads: CARSLGSADEQFF. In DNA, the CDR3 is TGTGCCAGGAGCTTAGGGAGTGCAGATGAGCAGTTCTTC. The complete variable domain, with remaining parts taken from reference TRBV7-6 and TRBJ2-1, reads GAGVSQSPRYKVTKRGQDVALRCDPISGHVSLYWYRQALGQGPEFLTYFNYEAQQDKSGLPNDRFSAERPEGSISTLTIQRTEQRDSAMYRCARSLGSADEQFFGPGTRLTVL.

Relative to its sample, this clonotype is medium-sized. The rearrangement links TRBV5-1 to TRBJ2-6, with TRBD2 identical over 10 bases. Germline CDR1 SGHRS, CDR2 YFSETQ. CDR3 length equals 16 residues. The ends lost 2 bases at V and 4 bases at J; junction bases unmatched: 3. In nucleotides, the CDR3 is TGCGCCAGCAGCTTTCTAGCGGGAGCAGGGGCCAACGTCCTGACTTTC. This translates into CASSFLAGAGANVLTF.

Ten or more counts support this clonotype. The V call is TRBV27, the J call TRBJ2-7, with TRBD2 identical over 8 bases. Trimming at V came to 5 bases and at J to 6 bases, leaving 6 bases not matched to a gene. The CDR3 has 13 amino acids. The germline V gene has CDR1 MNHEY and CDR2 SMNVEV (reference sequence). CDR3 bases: TGTGCCAGCAGTAGGCCTGCGGGAGGCGAGCAGTACTTC. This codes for CASSRPAGGEQYF.

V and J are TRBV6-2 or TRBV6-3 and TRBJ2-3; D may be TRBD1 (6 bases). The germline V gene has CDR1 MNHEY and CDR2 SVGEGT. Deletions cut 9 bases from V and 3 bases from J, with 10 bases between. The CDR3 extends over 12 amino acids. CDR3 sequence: CASEGDTDTQYF. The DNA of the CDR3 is TGTGCCAGTGAGGGGGATACAGATACGCAGTATTTT.

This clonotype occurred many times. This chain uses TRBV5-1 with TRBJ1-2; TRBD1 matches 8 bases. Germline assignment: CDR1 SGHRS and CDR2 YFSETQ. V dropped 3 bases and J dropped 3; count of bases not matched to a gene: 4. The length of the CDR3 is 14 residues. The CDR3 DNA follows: TGCGCCAGCAGCTGGGGACAGGACGACTATGGCTACACCTTC. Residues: CASSWGQDDYGYTF.

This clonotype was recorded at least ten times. CDR3 nucleotides: TGCAGTGCTAGAAGAGGGGGGGGCACTGAAGCTTTCTTT. This gives the protein CSARRGGGTEAFF. This sequence joins TRBV20-1 and TRBJ1-1; D might be TRBD1 (6 bases). Trimming shortened V by 2 bases and J by 4 bases, and 11 bases separated the two germline ends. Germline assignment: CDR1 DFQATT and CDR2 SNEGSKA (reference sequence). The CDR3 spans 13 residues.

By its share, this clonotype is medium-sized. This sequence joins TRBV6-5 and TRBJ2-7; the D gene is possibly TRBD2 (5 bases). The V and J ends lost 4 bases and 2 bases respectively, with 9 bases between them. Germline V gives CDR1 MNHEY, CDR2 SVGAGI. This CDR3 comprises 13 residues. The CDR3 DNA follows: TGTGCCAGCAGTTCGGACTTGCCCTACGAGCAGTACTTC. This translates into CASSSDLPYEQYF.

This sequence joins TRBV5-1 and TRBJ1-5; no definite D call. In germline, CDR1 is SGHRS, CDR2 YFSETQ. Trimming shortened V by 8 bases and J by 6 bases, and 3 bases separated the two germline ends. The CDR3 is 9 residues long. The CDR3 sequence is CARFQPQHF. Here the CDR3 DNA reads TGCGCCAGATTTCAGCCCCAGCATTTT.

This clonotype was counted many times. In nucleotides, the CDR3 is TGTGCCAGCAGCCAGGGCTTGTGGCACACTGAAGCTTTCTTT. Residues: CASSQGLWHTEAFF. The chain uses TRBV3-1 and TRBJ1-1; no definite D call. From germline, CDR1 is LGHDT and CDR2 YNNKEL (reference sequence). V dropped 3 bases and J dropped 3 bases, with 11 bases sitting between them. The CDR3 covers 14 residues.

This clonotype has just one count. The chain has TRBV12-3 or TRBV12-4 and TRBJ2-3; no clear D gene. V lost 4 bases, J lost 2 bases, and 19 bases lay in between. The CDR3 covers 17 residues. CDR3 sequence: CASSSPSEGTDTDTQYF. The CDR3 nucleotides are TGTGCCAGCAGTTCTCCTAGTGAAGGCACTGACACAGATACGCAGTATTTT.

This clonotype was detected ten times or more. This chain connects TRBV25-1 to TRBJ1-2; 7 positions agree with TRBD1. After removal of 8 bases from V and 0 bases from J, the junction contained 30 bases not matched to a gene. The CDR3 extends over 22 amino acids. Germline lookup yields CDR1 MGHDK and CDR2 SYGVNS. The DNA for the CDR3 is TGTGCCAGCCCCCGGTGTATCACTTTTGGGACAGAGGATTTTTCAGCTAACTATGGCTACACCTTC. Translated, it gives CASPRCITFGTEDFSANYGYTF.

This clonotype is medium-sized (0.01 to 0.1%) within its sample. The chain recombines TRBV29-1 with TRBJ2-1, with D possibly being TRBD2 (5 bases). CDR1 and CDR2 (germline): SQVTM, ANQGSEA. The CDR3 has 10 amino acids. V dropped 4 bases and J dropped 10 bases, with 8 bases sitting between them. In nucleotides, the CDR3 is TGCAGCGTTGCTAGCCTAGAGCAGTTCTTC. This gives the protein CSVASLEQFF.

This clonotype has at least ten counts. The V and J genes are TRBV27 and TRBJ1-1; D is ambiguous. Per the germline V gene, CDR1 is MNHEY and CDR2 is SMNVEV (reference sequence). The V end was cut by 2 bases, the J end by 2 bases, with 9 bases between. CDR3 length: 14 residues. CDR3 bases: TGTGCCAGCAGTTTACGCCCCTTCAACACTGAAGCTTTCTTT. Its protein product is CASSLRPFNTEAFF.

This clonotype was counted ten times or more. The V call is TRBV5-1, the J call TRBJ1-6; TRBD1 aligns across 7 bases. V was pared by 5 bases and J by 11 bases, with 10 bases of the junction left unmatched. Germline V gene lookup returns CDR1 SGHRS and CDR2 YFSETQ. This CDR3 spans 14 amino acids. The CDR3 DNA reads TGCGCCAGCAGGAGGGGGCTAGGGACGGCACCCCTCCACTTT. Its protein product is CASRRGLGTAPLHF.

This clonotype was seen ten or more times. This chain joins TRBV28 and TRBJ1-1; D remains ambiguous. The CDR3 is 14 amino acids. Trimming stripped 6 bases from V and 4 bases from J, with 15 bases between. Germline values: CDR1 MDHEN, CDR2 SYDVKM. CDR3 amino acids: CASRFPTVGTEAFF. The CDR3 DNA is TGTGCCAGCAGGTTTCCGACGGTCGGCACTGAAGCTTTCTTT.

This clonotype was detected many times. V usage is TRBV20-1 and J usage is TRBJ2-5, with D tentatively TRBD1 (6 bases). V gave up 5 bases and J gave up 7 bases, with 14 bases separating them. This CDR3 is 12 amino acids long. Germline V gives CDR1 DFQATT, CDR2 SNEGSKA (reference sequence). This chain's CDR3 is CSALDRRGTQYF. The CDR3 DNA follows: TGCAGTGCTCTCGACCGCAGGGGGACCCAGTACTTC.

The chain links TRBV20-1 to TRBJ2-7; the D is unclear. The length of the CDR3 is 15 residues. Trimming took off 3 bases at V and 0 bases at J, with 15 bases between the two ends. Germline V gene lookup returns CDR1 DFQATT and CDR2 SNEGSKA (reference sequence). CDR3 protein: CSASGPVRSSYEQYF. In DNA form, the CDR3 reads TGCAGTGCTAGTGGTCCGGTCCGCAGCTCCTACGAGCAGTACTTC.

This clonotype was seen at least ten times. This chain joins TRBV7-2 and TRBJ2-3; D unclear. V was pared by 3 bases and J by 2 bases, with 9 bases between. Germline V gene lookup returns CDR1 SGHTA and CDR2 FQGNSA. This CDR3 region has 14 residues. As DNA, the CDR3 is TGTGCCAGCAGCTTTAGGCTCCACACAGATACGCAGTATTTT. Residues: CASSFRLHTDTQYF.

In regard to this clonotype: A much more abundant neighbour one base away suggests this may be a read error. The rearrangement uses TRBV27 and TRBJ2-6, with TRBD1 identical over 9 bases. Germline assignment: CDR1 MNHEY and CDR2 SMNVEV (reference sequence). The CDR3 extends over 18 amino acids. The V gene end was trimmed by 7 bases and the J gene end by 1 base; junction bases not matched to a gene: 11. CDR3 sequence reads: CASTPRTGVQSGANVLTF. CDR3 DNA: TGTGCCAGCACTCCTCGGACAGGGGTCCAATCTGGGGCCAACGTCCTGACTTTC.

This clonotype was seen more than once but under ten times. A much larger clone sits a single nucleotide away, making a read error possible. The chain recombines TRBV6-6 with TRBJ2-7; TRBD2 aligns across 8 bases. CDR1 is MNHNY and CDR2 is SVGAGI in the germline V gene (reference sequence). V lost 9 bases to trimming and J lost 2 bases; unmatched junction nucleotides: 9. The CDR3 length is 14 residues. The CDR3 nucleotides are TGTGCCAGAAGGACAGCGGGAGTCCCCTACGAGCAGTACTTC. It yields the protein CARRTAGVPYEQYF.

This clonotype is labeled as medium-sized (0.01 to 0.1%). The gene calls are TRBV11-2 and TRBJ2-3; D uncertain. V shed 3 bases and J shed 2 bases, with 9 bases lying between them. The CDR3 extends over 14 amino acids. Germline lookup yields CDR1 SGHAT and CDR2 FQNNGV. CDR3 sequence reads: CASSLTLTTDTQYF. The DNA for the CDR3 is TGTGCCAGCAGCTTGACCCTAACCACAGATACGCAGTATTTT.